Listed below are T cell receptor beta chains from one sample, sequenced in a study of blood T cells in healthy people across ages. TCRdb re-called the 5' RACE reads with MiXCR, one entry per CDR3 protein. The top ten clones hold roughly 7.9% of a sample with some 1.4 million distinct CDR3 sequences, approximately 38% of them seen once. Input material: blood. The receptors were gathered from a woman under 30 in good health. CDR3s include the opening cysteine and the closing phenylalanine or tryptophan. Each record gives: CDR3 length, V gene, D gene, clone size, J gene, CDR3 protein, CDR3 DNA. The D gene is left open where the match is weak. Expanded clones get a size class; other rows say once, few or many, or leave the size out.

16	TRBV5-1	TRBD2	once	TRBJ2-1	CASSRSVLAGDREQFF	TGCGCCAGCAGCCGATCGGTACTAGCGGGGGACAGGGAGCAGTTCTTC
15	TRBV28	NA	once	TRBJ2-3	CASSFSWTLTDTQYF	TGTGCCAGCAGTTTTTCGTGGACTCTCACAGATACGCAGTATTTT
13	TRBV11-2	NA	NA	TRBJ1-2	CASSKREEWGYTF	TGTGCCAGCAGCAAGCGCGAGGAGTGGGGCTACACCTTC
16	TRBV2	TRBD1	NA	TRBJ2-1	CASSPTGAEWGHEQFF	TGTGCCAGCAGTCCTACAGGGGCCGAATGGGGCCATGAGCAGTTCTTC
14	TRBV24-1	NA	NA	TRBJ1-2	CATSDYNVFSGYTF	TGTGCCACCAGTGATTACAACGTATTCTCAGGCTACACCTTC
16	TRBV5-1	TRBD2	NA	TRBJ2-1	CASSFGASGTYNEQFF	TGCGCCAGCAGCTTTGGGGCTAGCGGGACCTACAATGAGCAGTTCTTC
14	TRBV27	NA	once	TRBJ2-7	CASSYTANSYEQYF	TGTGCCAGCAGTTACACAGCAAATTCCTACGAGCAGTACTTC
11	TRBV20-1	NA	NA	TRBJ2-1	CSARGGYEQFF	TGCAGTGCCCGGGGCGGTTATGAGCAGTTCTTC
17	TRBV12-3/TRBV12-4	NA	NA	TRBJ2-1	CASSLIQRSHASDEQFF	TGTGCCAGCAGTTTAATCCAACGATCCCACGCCAGCGATGAGCAGTTCTTC
15	TRBV15	NA	NA	TRBJ2-1	CATSRDRGEYNEQFF	TGTGCCACCAGCAGAGATCGGGGAGAGTACAATGAGCAGTTCTTC
19	TRBV15	NA	NA	TRBJ2-7	CATSRDRGDWGRSYNEQYF	TGTGCCACCAGCAGAGATAGAGGGGACTGGGGCCGCTCCTACAATGAGCAGTACTTC
13	TRBV12-5	NA	NA	TRBJ2-3	CASGRTKPNTQYF	TGTGCTAGTGGTAGAACTAAACCGAATACGCAGTATTTT
14	TRBV6-1	NA	few	TRBJ2-3	CASSTGRPTDTQYF	TGTGCCAGCAGTACAGGGAGGCCCACAGATACGCAGTATTTT
15	TRBV4-2	NA	NA	TRBJ2-4	CASSQETGPSGIQYF	TGTGCCAGCAGCCAAGAAACGGGGCCGTCAGGCATTCAGTACTTC
14	TRBV12-3/TRBV12-4	TRBD1	few	TRBJ1-2	CASIRTGGRYGYTF	TGTGCCAGCATTAGGACAGGGGGCCGCTATGGCTACACCTTC
16	TRBV7-8	TRBD2	few	TRBJ2-3	CASTTWGLATTDTQYF	TGTGCCAGCACCACGTGGGGACTAGCGACCACAGATACGCAGTATTTT
16	TRBV3-1	TRBD1	NA	TRBJ1-4	CASSSQGQGALEKLFF	TGTGCCAGCAGCTCTCAAGGACAGGGGGCGCTTGAAAAACTGTTTTTT
14	TRBV5-6	NA	few	TRBJ1-2	CASRERAGLYGYTF	TGTGCCAGCAGGGAACGCGCGGGGTTATATGGCTACACCTTC